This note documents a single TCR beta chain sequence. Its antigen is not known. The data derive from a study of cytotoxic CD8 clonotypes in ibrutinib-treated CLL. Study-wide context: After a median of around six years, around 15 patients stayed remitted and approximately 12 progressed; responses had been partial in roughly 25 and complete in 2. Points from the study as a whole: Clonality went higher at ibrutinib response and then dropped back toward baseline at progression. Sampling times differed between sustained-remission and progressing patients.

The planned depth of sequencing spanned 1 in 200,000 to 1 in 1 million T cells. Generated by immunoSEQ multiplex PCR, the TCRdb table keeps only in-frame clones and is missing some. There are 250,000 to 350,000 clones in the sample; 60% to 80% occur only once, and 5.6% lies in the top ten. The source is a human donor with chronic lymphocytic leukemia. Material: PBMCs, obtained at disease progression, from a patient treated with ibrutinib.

The CDR3 is CASSRLAGENYEQYF. CDR3 coding DNA: TGTGCCAGCAGTCGACTAGCGGGAGAAAACTACGAGCAGTACTTC. This sequence joins TRBV6-6 and TRBJ2-5; TRBD2 aligns across 12 bases. Near its end, the DNA agrees better with TRBJ2-7, so the J call may be wrong. Germline V gives CDR1 MNHNY, CDR2 SVGAGI (reference sequence). The CDR3 has 15 amino acids.